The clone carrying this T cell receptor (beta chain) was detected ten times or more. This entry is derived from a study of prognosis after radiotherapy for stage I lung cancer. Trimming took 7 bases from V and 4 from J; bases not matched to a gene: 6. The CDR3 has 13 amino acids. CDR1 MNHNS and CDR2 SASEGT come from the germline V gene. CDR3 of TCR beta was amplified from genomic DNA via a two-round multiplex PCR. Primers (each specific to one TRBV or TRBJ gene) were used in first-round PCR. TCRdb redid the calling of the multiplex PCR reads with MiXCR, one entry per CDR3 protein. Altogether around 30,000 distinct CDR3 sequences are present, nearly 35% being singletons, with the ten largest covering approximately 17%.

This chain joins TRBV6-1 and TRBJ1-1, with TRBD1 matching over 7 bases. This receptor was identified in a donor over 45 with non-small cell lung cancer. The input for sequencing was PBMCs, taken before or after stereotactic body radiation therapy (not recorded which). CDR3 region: CASTPAGGTEAFF. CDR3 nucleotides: TGTGCCAGCACCCCAGCAGGGGGCACTGAAGCTTTCTTT.